The following is a TCR beta chain sequence with its context. Here immunoSEQ multiplex PCR was the method, and the copy in TCRdb shows in-frame clones only, minus some. The sample lists about 240,000 clones, around 87% occurring once. This sample is part of a study of cytomegalovirus exposure and HLA in healthy donors. The CDR3 runs 13 residues. V shed 4 bases, J shed 7 bases, and the junction held 6 bases outside the gene matches. Germline values: CDR1 SEHNR, CDR2 FQNEAQ (reference sequence). The chain combines TRBV7-9 with TRBJ1-2; 7 bases are shared with TRBD1. Source material: PBMCs. The origin of this receptor is a woman aged 25 to 45 in good health and CMV-seropositive. The CDR3: CASSYRDSGGYTF. The CDR3 DNA reads as TGTGCCAGCAGCTACCGGGACAGTGGTGGCTACACCTTC.